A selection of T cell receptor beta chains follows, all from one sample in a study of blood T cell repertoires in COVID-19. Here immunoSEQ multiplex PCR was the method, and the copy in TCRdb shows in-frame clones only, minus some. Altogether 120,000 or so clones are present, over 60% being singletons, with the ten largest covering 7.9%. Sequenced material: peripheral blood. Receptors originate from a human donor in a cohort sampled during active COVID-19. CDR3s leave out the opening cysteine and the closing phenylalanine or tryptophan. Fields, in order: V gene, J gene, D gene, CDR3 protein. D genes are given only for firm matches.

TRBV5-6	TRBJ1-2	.	ASSPTGIYGYT
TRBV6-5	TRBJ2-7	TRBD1	ASRGRQGSSYEQY
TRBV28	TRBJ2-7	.	ASPLPPSRVKQY
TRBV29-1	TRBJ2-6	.	SAGEARATGANVLT
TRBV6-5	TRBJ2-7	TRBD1	ASSRRQGEQY
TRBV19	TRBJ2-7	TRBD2	ASKREGMDEQY
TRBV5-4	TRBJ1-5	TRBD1	ASSLDRGRVQPQH
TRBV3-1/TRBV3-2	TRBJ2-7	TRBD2	ASRDSGTTAYEQY
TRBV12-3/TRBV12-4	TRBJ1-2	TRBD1	ASSLQGGYT
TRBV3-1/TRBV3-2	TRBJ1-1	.	ASRKRQESTEAF
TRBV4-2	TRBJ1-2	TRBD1	ASSQEPGQEDGYT
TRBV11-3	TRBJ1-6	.	ASSLTNNSPLH
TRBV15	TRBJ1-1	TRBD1	ATSWTGENTEAF
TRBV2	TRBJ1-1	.	ASSEAAGVREAF
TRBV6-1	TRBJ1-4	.	ASSELATNEKLF
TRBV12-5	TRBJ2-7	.	ASGHGTQYEQY
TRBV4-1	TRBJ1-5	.	ASSPLPHQPQH
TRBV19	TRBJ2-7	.	ASSIVDRRGYEQY
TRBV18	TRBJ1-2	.	ASSAGENYGYT
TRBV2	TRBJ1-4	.	ASTRQGEKLF
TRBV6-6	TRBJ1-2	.	ASRGQGYGYT
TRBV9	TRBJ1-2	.	ASSAMPGEGSYGYT
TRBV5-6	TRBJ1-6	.	ASRTGGASNSPLH
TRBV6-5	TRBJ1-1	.	ASSYDGAGNTEAF
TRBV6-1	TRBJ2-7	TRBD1	ASSESRDSTSYEQY
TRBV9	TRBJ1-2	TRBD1	ASSGQGRGGYT
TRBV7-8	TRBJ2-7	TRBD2	ASSFSSSGEKSSYEQY
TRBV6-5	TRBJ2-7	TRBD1	ASSPGTGPYEQY
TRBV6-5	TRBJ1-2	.	ASSTGFGYT
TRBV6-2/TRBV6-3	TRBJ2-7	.	ASSYIVTRRGHEQY